Presented here are 15 T cell receptor beta chains from one specimen sequenced in a study of T cell changes during pregnancy in multiple sclerosis. TCRdb keeps only in-frame clones here, not all; method: immunoSEQ multiplex PCR. The data hold roughly 51,000 clones, with roughly 94% observed a single time. This specimen was CD8+ T cells from peripheral blood mononuclear cells, taken before pregnancy. The receptors shown here come from a female donor with multiple sclerosis, enrolled in a pregnancy study.

This chain uses TRBV9 with TRBJ1-1; D not resolved. V dropped 0 bases and J dropped 6 bases, with 15 bases sitting between them. CDR1 SGDLS and CDR2 YYNGEE come from the germline V gene. This CDR3 spans 15 amino acids. The CDR3 here is CASSVDLSLAAEAFF. CDR3 coding DNA: TGTGCCAGCAGCGTAGATCTAAGCCTCGCGGCTGAAGCTTTCTTT.

V gene TRBV6-1 combines with J gene TRBJ1-5; the D is unclear. Trimming removed 1 base at V and 0 bases at J, with 7 bases between. Germline CDR1 reads MNHNS; CDR2 reads SASEGT. There are 15 residues in the CDR3. The CDR3 is CASSEGGLSNQPQHF. In DNA form, the CDR3 reads TGTGCCAGCAGTGAAGGCGGACTTAGCAATCAGCCCCAGCATTTT.

This rearrangement joins TRBV19 to TRBJ1-2; D may be TRBD1 (6 bases). Per the germline V gene, CDR1 is LNHDA and CDR2 is SQIVND (reference sequence). Trimming took 5 bases from V and 4 from J, leaving 11 bases between them. The CDR3 consists of 13 residues. This CDR3 is CASSPGAAYGYTF. The CDR3 DNA is TGTGCCAGTAGTCCAGGGGCGGCCTATGGCTACACCTTC.

The chain has TRBV29-1 and TRBJ2-7; tentatively, D is TRBD1 (8 bases). Between the trimmed V and J ends, which lost 6 bases and 1 base, there was a span of 13 bases. CDR3 size: 13 residues. CDR1 and CDR2 (germline): SQVTM, ANQGSEA. The CDR3 is CSVTGGGSYEQYF. The CDR3 DNA sequence: TGCAGCGTAACAGGGGGGGGGTCCTACGAGCAGTACTTC.

The V call is TRBV7-9, the J call TRBJ2-7; 10 bases map to TRBD1. Unmatched junction bases numbered 11, after V lost 4 bases and J lost 5 bases. The CDR3 runs to 16 residues. Germline CDR1 SEHNR, CDR2 FQNEAQ (reference sequence). The CDR3 is CASSSPLRDRGHEQYF. CDR3 in DNA: TGTGCCAGCAGCTCCCCTTTACGGGACAGGGGACACGAGCAGTACTTC.

The V gene is TRBV27, the J gene TRBJ1-1; possibly TRBD1 for D (6 bases). Germline CDR1 and CDR2: MNHEY and SMNVEV (reference sequence). With 5 bases removed from V and 0 bases from J, the gap between germline ends came to 16 bases. The CDR3 sequence is 16 residues long. CDR3 in amino acids: CASSPHRGGLNTEAFF. The CDR3 DNA reads as TGTGCCAGCAGTCCCCACCGGGGGGGCCTGAACACTGAAGCTTTCTTT.

The chain uses TRBV27 and TRBJ2-7, with 10 positions matching TRBD1. V lost 4 bases and J lost 4; bases outside the gene matches: 10. Germline V gives CDR1 MNHEY, CDR2 SMNVEV (reference sequence). The CDR3 is made up of 16 amino acids. CDR3 DNA sequence: TGTGCCAGCAGTTCGAGTGGGGGACAGGGGAAGTACGAGCAGTACTTC. The encoded protein is CASSSSGGQGKYEQYF.

The V and J genes are TRBV9 and TRBJ2-7; the match to TRBD1 covers 10 bases. From germline, CDR1 is SGDLS and CDR2 YYNGEE. With V trimmed by 0 bases and J by 5 bases, 2 bases remained unmatched. The CDR3 totals 14 residues. CDR3 sequence: CASSVGDRGNEQYF. The CDR3 DNA reads TGTGCCAGCAGCGTAGGGGACAGGGGTAACGAGCAGTACTTC.

This clone was seen a few times. The genes are TRBV4-1 and TRBJ1-5; no clear D gene. V was shortened by 4 bases and J by 1 base, with 11 bases between the two germline ends. Germline V lookup: CDR1 MGHRA, CDR2 YSYEKL. The CDR3 is made up of 15 amino acids. CDR3 in DNA: TGCGCCAGCAGCCGTGAGGGTAGCAGCAATCAGCCCCAGCATTTT. Its translation: CASSREGSSNQPQHF.

The V and J genes are TRBV28 and TRBJ1-1; D gene ambiguous. Trimming took off 2 bases at V and 0 bases at J, with 10 bases between the two ends. The CDR3 is made up of 15 amino acids. Germline CDR1 MDHEN, CDR2 SYDVKM. CDR3 region: CASSLTGLMNTEAFF. The CDR3, as DNA: TGTGCCAGCAGTTTAACTGGACTGATGAACACTGAAGCTTTCTTT.

The V and J genes are TRBV6-6 and TRBJ1-3; perhaps TRBD1 as D (6 bases). Between the trimmed V and J ends, which lost 10 bases and 0 bases, there was a span of 19 bases. Germline assignment: CDR1 MNHNY and CDR2 SVGAGI (reference sequence). The CDR3 runs to 16 residues. This chain's CDR3 is CATKAGVTSSGNTIYF. The CDR3, as DNA: TGTGCCACAAAGGCAGGGGTAACATCCTCTGGAAACACCATATATTTT.

The V and J genes are TRBV5-1 and TRBJ2-5, with 8 bases that match TRBD2. The better agreement between TRBJ2-7 and the DNA end casts doubt on the J call. The CDR3 contains 14 residues. The germline gives CDR1 SGHRS, CDR2 YFSETQ. This CDR3 reads CASSLSAGVDEQYF. The DNA for the CDR3 is TGCGCCAGCAGCTTGTCAGCGGGAGTGGACGAGCAGTACTTC.

This chain uses TRBV5-1 with TRBJ2-7, with D uncertain. Germline values: CDR1 SGHRS, CDR2 YFSETQ. Deletions cut 0 bases from V and 0 bases from J, with 10 bases between. This CDR3 is 15 amino acids long. The CDR3 DNA is TGCGCCAGCAGCTTGGACTTTGGGCACTCCTACGAGCAGTACTTC. It encodes CASSLDFGHSYEQYF.

The genes are TRBV5-6 and TRBJ2-5; TRBD1 matches at 9 bases. This CDR3 spans 15 amino acids. The V gene end was trimmed by 4 bases and the J gene end by 2 bases; junction bases not matched to a gene: 6. Germline V gene lookup returns CDR1 SGHDT and CDR2 YYEEEE. CDR3 coding DNA: TGTGCCAGCAGCCCGCACGACAGGGGGCAAGAGACCCAGTACTTC. It translates to CASSPHDRGQETQYF.

This sequence joins TRBV7-9 and TRBJ2-1, with D tentatively TRBD1 (6 bases). Germline V CDR1 and CDR2: SEHNR, FQNEAQ (reference sequence). The CDR3 length is 18 residues. V lost 5 bases and J 1 base, leaving 21 bases between the germline ends. The chain's CDR3 is CASSLVEDSPFSYNEQFF. The CDR3 nucleotides are TGTGCCAGCAGCCTAGTGGAGGACAGCCCGTTTTCCTACAATGAGCAGTTCTTC.